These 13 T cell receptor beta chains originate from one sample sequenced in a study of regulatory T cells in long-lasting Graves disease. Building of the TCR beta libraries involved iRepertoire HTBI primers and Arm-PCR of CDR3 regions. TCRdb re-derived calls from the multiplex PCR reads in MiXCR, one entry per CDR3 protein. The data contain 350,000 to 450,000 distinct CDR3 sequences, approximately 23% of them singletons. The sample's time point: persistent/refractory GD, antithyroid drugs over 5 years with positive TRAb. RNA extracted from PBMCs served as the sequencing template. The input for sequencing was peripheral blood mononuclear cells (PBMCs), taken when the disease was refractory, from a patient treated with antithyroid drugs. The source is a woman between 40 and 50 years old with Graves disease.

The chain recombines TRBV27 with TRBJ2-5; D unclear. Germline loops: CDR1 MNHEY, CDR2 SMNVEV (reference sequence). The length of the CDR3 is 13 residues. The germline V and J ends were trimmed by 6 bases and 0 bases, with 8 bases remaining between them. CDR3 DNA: TGTGCCAGCAGCGACCAGTACCAAGAGACCCAGTACTTC. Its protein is CASSDQYQETQYF.

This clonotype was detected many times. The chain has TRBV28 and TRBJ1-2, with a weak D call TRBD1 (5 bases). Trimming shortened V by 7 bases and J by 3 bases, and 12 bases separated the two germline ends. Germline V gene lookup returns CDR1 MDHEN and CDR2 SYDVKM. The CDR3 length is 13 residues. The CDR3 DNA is TGTGCCAGCACCTTGGGACGCTACTATGGCTACACCTTC. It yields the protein CASTLGRYYGYTF.

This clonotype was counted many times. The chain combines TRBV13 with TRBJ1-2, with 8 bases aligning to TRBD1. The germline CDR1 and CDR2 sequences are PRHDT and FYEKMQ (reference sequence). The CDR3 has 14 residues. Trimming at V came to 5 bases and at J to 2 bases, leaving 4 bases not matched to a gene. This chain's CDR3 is CASSQYRGNYGYTF. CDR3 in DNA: TGTGCCAGCAGCCAGTACAGGGGGAACTATGGCTACACCTTC.

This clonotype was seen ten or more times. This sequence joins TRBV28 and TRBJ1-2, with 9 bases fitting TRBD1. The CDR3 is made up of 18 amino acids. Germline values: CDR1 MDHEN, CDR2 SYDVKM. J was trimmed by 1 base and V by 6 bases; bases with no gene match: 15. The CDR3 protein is CASSLGAGTGSGNYGYTF. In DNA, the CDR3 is TGTGCCAGCAGCCTTGGAGCGGGGACAGGGTCGGGTAACTATGGCTACACCTTC.

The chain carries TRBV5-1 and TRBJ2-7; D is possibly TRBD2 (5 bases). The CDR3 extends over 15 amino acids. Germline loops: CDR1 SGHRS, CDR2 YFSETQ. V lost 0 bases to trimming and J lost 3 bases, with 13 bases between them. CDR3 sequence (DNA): TGCGCCAGCAGCTTGGGATTTCTAGCTGTCTACGAGCAGTACTTC. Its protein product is CASSLGFLAVYEQYF.

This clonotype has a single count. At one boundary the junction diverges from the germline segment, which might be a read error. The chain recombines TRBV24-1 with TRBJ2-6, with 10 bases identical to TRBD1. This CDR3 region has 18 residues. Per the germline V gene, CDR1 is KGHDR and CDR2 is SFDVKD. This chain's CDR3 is CAASDPGQGETGANVLTF. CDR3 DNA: TGTGCCGCCAGTGACCCCGGACAGGGGGAGACCGGGGCCAACGTCCTGACTTTC.

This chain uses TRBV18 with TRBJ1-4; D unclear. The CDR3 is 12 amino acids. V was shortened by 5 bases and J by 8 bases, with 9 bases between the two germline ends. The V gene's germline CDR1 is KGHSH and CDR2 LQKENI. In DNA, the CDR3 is TGTGCCAGCTCAGGCAGTCGAGAAAAACTGTTTTTT. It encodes CASSGSREKLFF.

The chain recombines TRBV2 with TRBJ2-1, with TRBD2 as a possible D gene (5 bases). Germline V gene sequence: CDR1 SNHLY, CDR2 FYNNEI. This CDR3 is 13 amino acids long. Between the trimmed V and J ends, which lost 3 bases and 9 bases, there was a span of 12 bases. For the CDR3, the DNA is TGTGCCAGCAGTGAGCCCCCTAGCACTGAGCAGTTCTTC. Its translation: CASSEPPSTEQFF.

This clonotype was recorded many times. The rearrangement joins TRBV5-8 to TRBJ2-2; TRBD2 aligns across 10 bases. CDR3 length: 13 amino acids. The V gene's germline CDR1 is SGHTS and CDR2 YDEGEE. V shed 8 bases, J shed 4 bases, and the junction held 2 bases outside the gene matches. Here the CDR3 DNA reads TGTGCCAGTAGCGGGAGGTTCACCGGGGAGCTGTTTTTT. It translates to CASSGRFTGELFF.

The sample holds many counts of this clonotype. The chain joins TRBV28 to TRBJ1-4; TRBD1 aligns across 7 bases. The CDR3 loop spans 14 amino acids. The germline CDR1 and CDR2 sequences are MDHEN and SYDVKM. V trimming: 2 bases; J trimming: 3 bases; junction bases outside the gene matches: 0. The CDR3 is CASSLQGANEKLFF. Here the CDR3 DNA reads TGTGCCAGCAGTTTACAGGGGGCTAATGAAAAACTGTTTTTT.

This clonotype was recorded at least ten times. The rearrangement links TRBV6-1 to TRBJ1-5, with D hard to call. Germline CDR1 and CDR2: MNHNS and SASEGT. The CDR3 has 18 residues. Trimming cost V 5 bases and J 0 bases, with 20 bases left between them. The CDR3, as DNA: TGTGCCAGCAGTCCTCGACTCCCGAGGGCTTATAGCAATCAGCCCCAGCATTTT. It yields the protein CASSPRLPRAYSNQPQHF.

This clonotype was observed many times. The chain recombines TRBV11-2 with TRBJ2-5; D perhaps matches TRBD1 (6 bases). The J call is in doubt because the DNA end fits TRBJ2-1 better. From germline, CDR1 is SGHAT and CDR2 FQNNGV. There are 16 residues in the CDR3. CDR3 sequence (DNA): TGTGCCAGCAGCATTACCAGGGGTTCCGGTAGTAATGAGCAGTTCTTC. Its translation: CASSITRGSGSNEQFF.

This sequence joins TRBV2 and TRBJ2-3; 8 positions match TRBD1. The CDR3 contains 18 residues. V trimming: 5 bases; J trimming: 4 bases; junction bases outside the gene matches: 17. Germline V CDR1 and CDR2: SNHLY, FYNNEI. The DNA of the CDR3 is TGTGCCAGCAGTTACCCTCAACCCGGACAGGGATTGGCAGATACGCAGTATTTT. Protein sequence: CASSYPQPGQGLADTQYF.